One and the same sample provided the 19 T cell receptor beta chains below, sequenced in a study of T cells in Graves' hyperthyroidism and ophthalmopathy. TCR beta CDR3 regions were amplified from RNA. HTBI primers were employed in a first-round RT-PCR of the TCR CDR3. TCRdb analysed the multiplex PCR reads with MiXCR anew, one entry per CDR3 protein. The sample lists around 560,000 distinct CDR3 sequences, 16% occurring once. Sequencing was carried out using blood. The receptor set was obtained from a woman under 30 with Graves' hyperthyroidism.

This clonotype was observed many times. The chain uses TRBV6-1 and TRBJ1-5; 7 bases agree with TRBD1. Germline-derived CDR1 and CDR2 are MNHNS and SASEGT. V dropped 6 bases and J dropped 2; count of bases not matched to a gene: 10. The CDR3 totals 16 residues. CDR3 DNA sequence: TGTGCCAGCAGCAGCATGACAGGGTCCGGCAATCAGCCCCAGCATTTT. It encodes CASSSMTGSGNQPQHF.

This clonotype was counted at least ten times. V and J are TRBV12-3 or TRBV12-4 and TRBJ2-3; no reliable D call. This CDR3 contains 13 residues. With 3 bases removed from V and 3 bases from J, the gap between germline ends came to 7 bases. CDR3 loop: CASSLIETDTQYF. CDR3 nucleotides: TGTGCCAGCAGTTTGATAGAAACAGATACGCAGTATTTT.

This clonotype turned up a few times. The gene calls are TRBV19 and TRBJ2-7; D is perhaps TRBD1 or TRBD2 (5 bases each). The germline V gene has CDR1 LNHDA and CDR2 SQIVND (reference sequence). Between the trimmed V and J ends, which lost 7 bases and 2 bases, there was a span of 18 bases. The CDR3 loop spans 15 amino acids. CDR3 sequence (DNA): TGTGCCAGTAAACCGAACGGGGCACACGCCTACGAGCAGTACTTC. This sequence encodes CASKPNGAHAYEQYF.

This clonotype was picked up a small number of times. The rearrangement links TRBV10-3 to TRBJ2-5, with 7 bases aligning to TRBD2. The CDR3 totals 15 residues. Germline V gene sequence: CDR1 ENHRY, CDR2 SYGVKD. The trim removed 2 bases at V and 1 base at J, leaving 4 bases unmatched. The CDR3 DNA follows: TGTGCCATCAGTGAGAGCGGGGACCGCCAAGAGACCCAGTACTTC. Its translation: CAISESGDRQETQYF.

The chain couples TRBV20-1 to TRBJ2-3, with 8 bases lining up with TRBD2. Germline CDR1 reads DFQATT; CDR2 reads SNEGSKA (reference sequence). This CDR3 comprises 14 residues. V lost 6 bases to trimming and J lost 0 bases; unmatched junction nucleotides: 5. The CDR3 loop reads CSAFSGVSTDTQYF. The CDR3 region has the DNA TGCAGTGCGTTTAGCGGGGTTAGCACAGATACGCAGTATTTT.

The chain employs TRBV19 and TRBJ2-5, with 10 bases that match TRBD2. The CDR3 is 15 residues long. Germline lookup yields CDR1 LNHDA and CDR2 SQIVND (reference sequence). V gave up 6 bases and J gave up 1 base; unmatched junction bases: 5. CDR3 bases: TGTGCCAGTAGGGAGACTAGCGGGTTCCAAGAGACCCAGTACTTC. As protein: CASRETSGFQETQYF.

This clonotype was seen only a few times. The rearrangement links TRBV5-1 to TRBJ1-2; D is uncertain. V lost 1 base to trimming and J lost 0 bases, with 13 bases between them. The CDR3 consists of 16 residues. The germline V gene has CDR1 SGHRS and CDR2 YFSETQ. CDR3 in DNA: TGCGCCAGCAGCTTGAATGTGGGAAGAGCTAACTATGGCTACACCTTC. Protein: CASSLNVGRANYGYTF.

This clonotype was seen at least ten times. The rearrangement uses TRBV19 and TRBJ1-2; TRBD1 is a possible D gene (6 bases). There are 13 residues in the CDR3. V gave up 6 bases and J gave up 1 base, with 9 bases separating them. CDR1 LNHDA and CDR2 SQIVND come from the germline V gene (reference sequence). This CDR3 is CASRYRDNYGYTF. The CDR3 DNA follows: TGTGCCAGTAGGTACAGGGATAACTATGGCTACACCTTC.

The chain employs TRBV19 and TRBJ2-7; D is undetermined. The germline V gene has CDR1 LNHDA and CDR2 SQIVND (reference sequence). Trimming stripped 4 bases from V and 3 bases from J, with 16 bases between. The length of the CDR3 is 15 residues. The CDR3 sequence is CASSRNDGKNYEQYF. DNA for the CDR3: TGTGCCAGTAGTAGGAACGACGGCAAAAACTACGAGCAGTACTTC.

This clonotype was seen at least ten times. This chain uses TRBV6-1 with TRBJ2-1, with a possible D match to TRBD1 (5 bases). The germline V gene encodes CDR1 MNHNS and CDR2 SASEGT. V gave up 5 bases and J gave up 1 base, with 15 bases separating them. CDR3 length equals 16 residues. The CDR3 coding sequence is TGTGCCAGCAGTACCATCCTGCAGGGTTCCTACAATGAGCAGTTCTTC. Protein: CASSTILQGSYNEQFF.

This clonotype showed up just a few times. The chain combines TRBV27 with TRBJ2-3; tentative D call: TRBD1 (7 bases). The length of the CDR3 is 15 residues. Trimming took off 3 bases at V and 1 base at J, with 11 bases between the two ends. Germline lookup yields CDR1 MNHEY and CDR2 SMNVEV (reference sequence). CDR3 bases: TGTGCCAGCAGTTTGGACAGGAGGGGCACAGATACGCAGTATTTT. Amino acids: CASSLDRRGTDTQYF.

Comments on this clonotype: This could be a read error, since a much larger clone is one nucleotide away. The CDR3 spells CASSPWGQGEEAQYF. CDR3 coding DNA: TGTGCCAGCAGCCCCTGGGGACAGGGCGAAGAGGCCCAGTACTTC. The gene calls are TRBV7-3 and TRBJ2-5; TRBD1 agrees at 9 bases. Germline assignment: CDR1 SGHTA and CDR2 FQGTGA. The CDR3 is made up of 15 amino acids.

This clonotype occurred once. Since a much larger clone is just one base distant, this may be a read error. This chain connects TRBV4-2 to TRBJ1-1; D is uncertain. CDR1 LGHNA and CDR2 YNFKEQ come from the germline V gene. V lost 2 bases and J lost 9, with 16 bases in between. This CDR3 has 14 amino acids. This chain's CDR3 is CASSQYAALGKAFF. CDR3 DNA sequence: TGTGCCAGCAGCCAATACGCGGCACTAGGAAAAGCTTTCTTT.

This rearrangement joins TRBV7-2 to TRBJ1-3; a possible D gene is TRBD1 (5 bases). Looked up from germline, CDR1 is SGHTA and CDR2 is FQGNSA. With 5 bases removed from V and 0 bases from J, the gap between germline ends came to 14 bases. The CDR3 runs 16 residues. As DNA, the CDR3 is TGTGCCAGCAGCCCCCAGGGCCTACTCTCTGGAAACACCATATATTTT. Encoded protein: CASSPQGLLSGNTIYF.

The chain recombines TRBV11-2 with TRBJ1-2; no clear D. The length of the CDR3 is 13 residues. V lost 2 bases, J lost 6 bases, and 10 bases lay in between. Germline CDR1 is SGHAT and CDR2 is FQNNGV. CDR3 sequence (DNA): TGTGCCAGCAGCTTATTGAGGGCTGATGGCTACACCTTC. This encodes CASSLLRADGYTF.

This clonotype was observed at least ten times. The CDR3 reads CASSVSKAGTEAFF. The CDR3 region has the DNA TGTGCCAGCAGTGTCTCAAAAGCCGGCACTGAAGCTTTCTTT. The chain has TRBV6-1 and TRBJ1-1; no clear D gene. From germline, CDR1 is MNHNS and CDR2 SASEGT. This CDR3 is 14 amino acids long. Trimming shortened V by 4 bases and J by 4 bases, and 13 bases separated the two germline ends.

This clonotype was seen many times. V is TRBV27 and J is TRBJ1-1, with a possible D match to TRBD1 (6 bases). Between the trimmed V and J ends, which lost 2 bases and 0 bases, there was a span of 13 bases. The germline gives CDR1 MNHEY, CDR2 SMNVEV (reference sequence). This CDR3 spans 16 amino acids. CDR3 DNA: TGTGCCAGCAGTTTACTTCGGGGGGGCATGAACACTGAAGCTTTCTTT. Its protein is CASSLLRGGMNTEAFF.

This clonotype was seen ten or more times. This sequence joins TRBV2 and TRBJ2-2; D possibly corresponds to TRBD2 (6 bases). The CDR3 sequence is 13 residues long. V dropped 7 bases and J dropped 2 bases, with 8 bases sitting between them. Germline values: CDR1 SNHLY, CDR2 FYNNEI. CDR3 in amino acids: CASTGENTGELFF. In nucleotides, the CDR3 is TGTGCCAGCACGGGGGAAAACACCGGGGAGCTGTTTTTT.

The rearrangement joins TRBV6-1 to TRBJ1-5; 9 bases align to TRBD1. The CDR3 extends over 14 amino acids. Germline assignment: CDR1 MNHNS and CDR2 SASEGT. V was clipped by 6 bases and J by 7 bases; unmatched bases: 7. DNA of the CDR3: TGTGCCAGCAGGAACGGACAGGGGAGGCAGCCCCAGCATTTT. It specifies CASRNGQGRQPQHF.